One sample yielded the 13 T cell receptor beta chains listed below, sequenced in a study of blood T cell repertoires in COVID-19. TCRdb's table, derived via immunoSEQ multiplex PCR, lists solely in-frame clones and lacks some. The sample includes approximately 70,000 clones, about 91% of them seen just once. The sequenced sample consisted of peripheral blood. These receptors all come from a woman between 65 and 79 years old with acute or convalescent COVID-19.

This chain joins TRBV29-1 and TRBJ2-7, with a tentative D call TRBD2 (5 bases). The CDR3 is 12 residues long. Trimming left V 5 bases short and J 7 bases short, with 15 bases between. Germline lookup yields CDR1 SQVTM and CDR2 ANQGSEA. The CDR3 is CSVSEGSGEQYF. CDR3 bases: TGCAGCGTTTCCGAAGGTTCGGGGGAGCAGTACTTC.

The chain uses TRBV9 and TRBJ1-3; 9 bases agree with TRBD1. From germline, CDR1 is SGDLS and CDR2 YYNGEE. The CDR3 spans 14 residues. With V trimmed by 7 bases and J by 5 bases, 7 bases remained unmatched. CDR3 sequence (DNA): TGTGCCAGCGAGGGGGGACAGGGAAGAAACACCATATATTTT. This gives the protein CASEGGQGRNTIYF.

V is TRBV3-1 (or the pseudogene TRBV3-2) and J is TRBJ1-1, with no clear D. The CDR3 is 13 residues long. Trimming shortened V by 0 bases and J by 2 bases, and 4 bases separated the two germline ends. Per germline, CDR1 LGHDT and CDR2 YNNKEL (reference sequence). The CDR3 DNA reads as TGTGCCAGCAGCCAAGACAGTAACACTGAAGCTTTCTTT. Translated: CASSQDSNTEAFF.

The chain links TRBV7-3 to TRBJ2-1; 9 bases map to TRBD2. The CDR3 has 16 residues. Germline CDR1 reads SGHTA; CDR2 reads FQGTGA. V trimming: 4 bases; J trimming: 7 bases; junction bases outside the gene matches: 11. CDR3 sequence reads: CASSSQGGAGGNEQFF. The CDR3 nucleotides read TGTGCCAGCAGCTCCCAGGGAGGAGCGGGAGGAAATGAGCAGTTCTTC.

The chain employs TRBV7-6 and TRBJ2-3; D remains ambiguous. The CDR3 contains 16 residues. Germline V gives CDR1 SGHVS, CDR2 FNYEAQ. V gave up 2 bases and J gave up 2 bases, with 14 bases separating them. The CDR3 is CASSLNAASYTDTQYF. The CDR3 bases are TGTGCCAGCAGCTTAAACGCGGCGAGCTACACAGATACGCAGTATTTT.

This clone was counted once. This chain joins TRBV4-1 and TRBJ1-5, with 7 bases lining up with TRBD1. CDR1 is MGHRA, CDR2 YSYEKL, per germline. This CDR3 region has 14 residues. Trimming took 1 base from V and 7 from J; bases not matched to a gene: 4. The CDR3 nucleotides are TGCGCCAGCAGCCAAGTGCAGGGGGACCAGCCCCAGCATTTT. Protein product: CASSQVQGDQPQHF.

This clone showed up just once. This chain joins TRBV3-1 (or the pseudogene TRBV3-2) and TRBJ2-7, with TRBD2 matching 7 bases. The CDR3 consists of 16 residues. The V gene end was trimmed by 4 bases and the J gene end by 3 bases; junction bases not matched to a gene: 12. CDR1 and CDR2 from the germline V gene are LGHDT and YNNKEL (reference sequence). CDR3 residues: CASSLQTGREDYEQYF. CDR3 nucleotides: TGTGCCAGCAGCCTCCAAACGGGTCGGGAGGACTACGAGCAGTACTTC.

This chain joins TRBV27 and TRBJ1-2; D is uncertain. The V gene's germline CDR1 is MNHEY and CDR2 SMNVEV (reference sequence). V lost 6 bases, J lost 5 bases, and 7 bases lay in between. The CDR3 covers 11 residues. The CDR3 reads CASSSGYGYTF. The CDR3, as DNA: TGTGCCAGCAGCAGCGGATATGGCTACACCTTC.

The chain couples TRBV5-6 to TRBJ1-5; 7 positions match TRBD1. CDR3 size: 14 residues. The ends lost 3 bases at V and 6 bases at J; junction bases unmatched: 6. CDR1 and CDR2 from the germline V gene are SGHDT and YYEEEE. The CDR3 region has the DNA TGTGCCAGCAGCTGGGGACAGTGGAGTCAGCCCCAGCATTTT. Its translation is CASSWGQWSQPQHF.

CDR3 sequence (DNA): TGCGCCAGCAGCTTGGTAGCGGGAGGAAACACCGGGGAGCTGTTTTTT. Its protein product is CASSLVAGGNTGELFF. The chain couples TRBV5-1 to TRBJ2-2; TRBD2 matches 10 bases. With 0 bases clipped from V and 2 bases from J, the junction kept 1 base outside the gene matches. The CDR3 sequence is 16 residues long. Looked up from germline, CDR1 is SGHRS and CDR2 is YFSETQ.

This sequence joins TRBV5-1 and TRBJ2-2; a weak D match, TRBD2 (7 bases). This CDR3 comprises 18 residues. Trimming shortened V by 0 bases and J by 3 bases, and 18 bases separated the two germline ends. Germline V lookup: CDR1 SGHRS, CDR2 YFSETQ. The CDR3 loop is CASSLAPPGGADTGELFF. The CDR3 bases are TGCGCCAGCAGCTTGGCCCCCCCGGGGGGCGCGGACACCGGGGAGCTGTTTTTT.

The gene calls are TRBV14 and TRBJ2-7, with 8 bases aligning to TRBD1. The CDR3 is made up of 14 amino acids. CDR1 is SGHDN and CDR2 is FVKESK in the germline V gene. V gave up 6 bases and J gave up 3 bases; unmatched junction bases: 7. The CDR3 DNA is TGTGCCAGCAGACGGACAGGGTCGGGCTACGAGCAGTACTTC. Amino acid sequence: CASRRTGSGYEQYF.

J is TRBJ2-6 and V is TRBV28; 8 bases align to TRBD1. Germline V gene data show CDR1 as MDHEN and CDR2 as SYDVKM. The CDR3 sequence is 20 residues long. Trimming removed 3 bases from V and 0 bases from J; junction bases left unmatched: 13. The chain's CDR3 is CASSFPPRTGKFSGANVLTF. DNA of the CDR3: TGTGCCAGCAGTTTCCCCCCTCGGACAGGGAAATTCTCTGGGGCCAACGTCCTGACTTTC.